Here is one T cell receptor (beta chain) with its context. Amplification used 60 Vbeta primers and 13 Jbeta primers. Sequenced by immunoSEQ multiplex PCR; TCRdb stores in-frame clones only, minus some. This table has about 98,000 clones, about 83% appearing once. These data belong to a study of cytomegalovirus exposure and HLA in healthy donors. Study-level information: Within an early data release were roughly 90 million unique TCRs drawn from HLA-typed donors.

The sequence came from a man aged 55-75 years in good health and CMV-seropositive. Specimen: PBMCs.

CDR3 nucleotide sequence: TGCGCCAGCAGCTTGGAGAGGGGGCGGAAAAACACTGAAGCTTTCTTT. Protein sequence: CASSLERGRKNTEAFF. The J gene is TRBJ1-1, the V gene TRBV5-1; TRBD1 matches 7 bases. Unmatched junction bases numbered 7, after V lost 0 bases and J lost 2 bases. The CDR3 length is 16 residues. Germline V gene data show CDR1 as SGHRS and CDR2 as YFSETQ.